Listed below are T cell receptor beta chains from one sample, sequenced in a study of blood T cell repertoires in COVID-19. Repertoires were generated with immunoSEQ multiplex PCR, while TCRdb's copy carries only in-frame clones and drops some. The data contain 100,000 or so clones, under 75% of them seen just once; the ten biggest clones take up 5% to 6.5%. The sample was peripheral blood. The receptors here all came from a man at least 80 years old with acute or convalescent COVID-19. CDR3s include the opening cysteine and the closing phenylalanine or tryptophan. Fields, in order: J gene, CDR3 length, V gene, clone size, D gene, CDR3 protein, CDR3 DNA. The D gene is left open where the match is weak. Where a row states a size, it is once, few, many or the class of an expanded clone; other rows omit it.

TRBJ1-2 13 TRBV6-5 many . CASSYEGGYGYTF TGTGCCAGCAGTTACGAGGGTGGCTATGGCTACACCTTC
TRBJ2-1 14 TRBV15 . . CATSRDRNYNEQFF TGTGCCACCAGCAGAGATCGTAACTACAATGAGCAGTTCTTC
TRBJ2-3 15 TRBV6-6 . . CASSSQVVRTDTQYF TGTGCCAGCAGTTCACAGGTGGTGCGCACAGATACGCAGTATTTT
TRBJ1-1 12 TRBV7-9 . TRBD1 CANDRVGTEAFF TGTGCCAACGACAGGGTAGGCACTGAAGCTTTCTTT
TRBJ2-7 17 TRBV2 few . CASSAILFAGSSYEQYF TGTGCCAGCAGTGCGATTCTATTCGCGGGGAGCTCCTACGAGCAGTACTTC
TRBJ1-2 14 TRBV11-1 once TRBD1 CASSLSQGAGGYTF TGTGCCAGCAGCTTGTCCCAGGGGGCCGGTGGCTACACCTTC
TRBJ2-1 16 TRBV19 . . CASSPAVDFRISEQFF TGTGCCAGTAGTCCAGCAGTGGACTTCAGGATCAGTGAGCAGTTCTTC
TRBJ2-3 13 TRBV2 once . CASRQGFTDTQYF TGTGCCAGCAGGCAGGGGTTCACAGATACGCAGTATTTT
TRBJ2-7 15 TRBV6-2/TRBV6-3 . . CASSYGWQSNYEQYF TGTGCCAGCAGTTATGGCTGGCAGTCGAACTACGAGCAGTACTTC
TRBJ2-7 14 TRBV6-5 . TRBD2 CASRTSGSSYEQYF TGTGCCAGTAGAACTAGCGGGAGTTCCTACGAGCAGTACTTC
TRBJ1-4 11 TRBV20-1 . . CSPTRGGNWFF TGCAGTCCCACCCGGGGGGGAAATTGGTTTTTT
TRBJ2-4 12 TRBV5-6 . . CASSLGGNIQYF TGTGCCAGCAGCTTAGGCGGAAACATTCAGTACTTC
TRBJ2-5 17 TRBV7-2 . TRBD2 CASSTGLAGAGLETQYF TGTGCCAGCAGCACCGGACTAGCGGGAGCGGGTCTTGAGACCCAGTACTTC
TRBJ2-7 11 TRBV27 . . CASSLGYEQYF TGTGCCAGCAGTCTAGGTTACGAGCAGTACTTC
TRBJ1-1 14 TRBV9 . . CASSPGVGTNEAFF TGTGCCAGCAGCCCAGGGGTCGGGACCAATGAAGCTTTCTTT
TRBJ2-1 15 TRBV5-1 . TRBD2 CASSLTSGTDNEQFF TGCGCCAGCAGCTTGACTAGCGGGACGGACAATGAGCAGTTCTTC
TRBJ1-4 15 TRBV5-6 once TRBD1 CASSFPRQGDEKLFF TGTGCCAGCAGCTTCCCCCGACAGGGGGACGAAAAACTGTTTTTT
TRBJ1-2 15 TRBV11-1 . . CASSLGGVTNYGYTF TGTGCCAGCAGCTTAGGGGGAGTCACTAACTATGGCTACACCTTC
TRBJ2-6 17 TRBV29-1 . . CSVVGAGTPSGANVLTF TGCAGCGTTGTGGGGGCAGGGACCCCCTCTGGGGCCAACGTCCTGACTTTC
TRBJ2-3 16 TRBV7-9 . . CASSPWGGISTDTQYF TGTGCCAGCAGCCCATGGGGCGGTATAAGCACAGATACGCAGTATTTT
TRBJ1-6 14 TRBV27 . . CASTLTEPGSPLHF TGTGCCAGCACTTTGACGGAGCCGGGTTCACCCCTCCACTTT
TRBJ2-7 13 TRBV10-2 . . CASSVGSRNEQYF TGCGCCAGCAGTGTCGGGAGTCGTAACGAGCAGTACTTC
TRBJ2-2 17 TRBV12-5 few . CASGLARSVSNTGELFF TGTGCTAGTGGTTTAGCTAGAAGCGTTTCGAACACCGGGGAGCTGTTTTTT
TRBJ1-5 16 TRBV19 . . CASSIAGFRSNQPQHF TGTGCCAGTAGTATCGCAGGGTTCAGGAGCAATCAGCCCCAGCATTTT
TRBJ2-2 15 TRBV19 few TRBD2 CASSNLAGNTGELFF TGTGCCAGTAGTAACCTAGCGGGAAACACCGGGGAGCTGTTTTTT
TRBJ1-5 13 TRBV28 . . CASSLRGGQPQHF TGTGCCAGCAGTTTAAGGGGGGGGCAGCCCCAGCATTTT
TRBJ2-1 15 TRBV18 . . CASSPLASDYNEQFF TGTGCCAGCTCACCCTTAGCTAGCGACTACAATGAGCAGTTCTTC
TRBJ1-2 13 TRBV12-3/TRBV12-4 . TRBD1 CASRTGGGYGYTF TGTGCCAGCAGGACAGGGGGTGGCTATGGCTACACCTTC
TRBJ2-5 16 TRBV5-6 once TRBD1 CASSRWGTGIAETQYF TGTGCCAGCAGCCGCTGGGGGACAGGTATTGCCGAGACCCAGTACTTC
TRBJ2-3 16 TRBV11-2 . . CASSLDLETGTDTQYF TGTGCCAGCAGCTTAGATTTGGAGACAGGCACAGATACGCAGTATTTT
TRBJ1-2 13 TRBV18 . . CASSQQGSYGYTF TGTGCCAGCTCACAACAGGGCTCCTATGGCTACACCTTC
TRBJ1-2 14 TRBV4-3 . . CASSPAQKAAGYTF TGCGCCAGCAGCCCAGCACAGAAAGCGGCGGGCTACACCTTC
TRBJ2-5 13 TRBV19 . TRBD1 CASSDRIAETQYF TGTGCCAGCTCGGACAGGATCGCAGAGACCCAGTACTTC
TRBJ2-7 13 TRBV10-3 few TRBD1 CAISAGTEFEQYF TGTGCCATCAGCGCCGGGACAGAGTTCGAGCAGTACTTC
TRBJ1-1 14 TRBV5-6 . TRBD1 CASSRGQGRTEAFF TGTGCCAGCAGCCGGGGACAGGGACGGACTGAAGCTTTCTTT
TRBJ1-2 15 TRBV6-5 . . CAYIGRARRSYGYTF TGTGCCTATATAGGGAGAGCAAGACGGTCTTATGGCTACACCTTC
TRBJ2-7 15 TRBV6-5 . . CASSYSITDPYEQYF TGTGCCAGCAGTTACTCGATAACAGATCCCTACGAGCAGTACTTC
TRBJ2-2 16 TRBV28 many TRBD2 CASRLAGGANTGELFF TGTGCCAGCCGACTAGCGGGAGGCGCGAACACCGGGGAGCTGTTTTTT
TRBJ2-5 15 TRBV10-1 . . CASSDSLLVGKTQYF TGCGCCAGCAGTGATAGTTTACTAGTCGGGAAGACCCAGTACTTC
TRBJ2-3 14 TRBV27 . TRBD1 CASGWTGSGDTQYF TGTGCCAGCGGATGGACAGGGTCTGGAGATACGCAGTATTTT
TRBJ2-7 15 TRBV7-2 few TRBD2 CASSSSGGGPYEQYF TGTGCCAGCAGCTCTAGCGGGGGAGGGCCCTACGAGCAGTACTTC
TRBJ1-1 14 TRBV5-6 . . CASSLGQMNTEAFF TGTGCCAGCAGCTTGGGACAGATGAACACTGAAGCTTTCTTT
TRBJ2-7 13 TRBV28 . TRBD2 CASSLAGGYEQYF TGTGCCAGCAGTCTAGCGGGAGGCTACGAGCAGTACTTC
TRBJ2-3 14 TRBV5-1 . . CASSRAGGTDTQYF TGCGCCAGCAGCCGGGCAGGGGGCACAGATACGCAGTATTTT
TRBJ2-7 14 TRBV4-3 . . CASSQVSGAYEQYF TGCGCCAGCAGCCAAGTGTCAGGGGCCTACGAGCAGTACTTC
TRBJ2-2 15 TRBV7-9 many TRBD1 CASSLAGGRTGELFF TGTGCCAGCAGCTTAGCAGGGGGCAGGACCGGGGAGCTGTTTTTT
TRBJ1-6 14 TRBV5-6 . . CASSGNRVGRSLHF TGTGCCAGCAGCGGAAACAGGGTCGGACGTTCCCTCCACTTT
TRBJ2-3 19 TRBV24-1 . TRBD2 CATSDFGIVAGGSTDTQYF TGTGCCACCAGTGATTTCGGAATCGTAGCGGGAGGGAGCACAGATACGCAGTATTTT
TRBJ1-5 14 TRBV2 many . CASSEAWGRQPQHF TGTGCCAGCAGTGAAGCGTGGGGGAGGCAGCCCCAGCATTTT
TRBJ1-2 13 TRBV5-1 . TRBD1 CASGPGQGFSYTF TGCGCCAGCGGACCCGGACAGGGTTTCAGCTACACCTTC
TRBJ2-7 15 TRBV5-4 . TRBD1 CASSFPGTGFLEQYF TGTGCCAGCAGCTTTCCCGGGACAGGGTTTCTCGAGCAGTACTTC
TRBJ1-1 13 TRBV28 . TRBD1 CASAGQGESEAFF TGTGCCAGCGCCGGACAGGGCGAGTCTGAAGCTTTCTTT
TRBJ2-7 19 TRBV18 . TRBD1 CASSRKEDRAAQSSYEQYF TGTGCCAGCTCTCGAAAAGAGGACAGGGCCGCCCAAAGCTCCTACGAGCAGTACTTC
TRBJ1-3 15 TRBV5-6 few . CASTAGSFSGNTIYF TGTGCCAGCACCGCGGGCAGTTTCTCCGGAAACACCATATATTTT